The clone carrying this T cell receptor (beta chain) occurred a few times. This specimen belongs to a study of T cells after yellow fever vaccination. Each CDR3 protein gets one entry after TCRdb re-called the 5' RACE reads with MiXCR. The sample lists 450,000 to 600,000 distinct CDR3 sequences, 17% seen once, with roughly 17% in the top ten. Source: PBMCs, taken 5 to 6 days after the first yellow fever vaccination. The source of this sequence is a man younger than 35 who received the YFV17D yellow fever vaccine.

The CDR3 region is CASRLSIDQPQHF. The CDR3 DNA reads TGTGCCAGCAGACTCTCCATAGATCAGCCCCAGCATTTT. The rearrangement links TRBV6-1 to TRBJ1-5; no clear D gene. The V end lost 6 bases, the J end lost 5 bases, and 11 bases lay between the germline ends. Germline V gene data show CDR1 as MNHNS and CDR2 as SASEGT. The CDR3 covers 13 residues.